These T cell receptor beta chains were read from a single sample in a study of Tregs in tolerant kidney transplant recipients. Data came from immunoSEQ multiplex PCR; TCRdb stores just in-frame clones and leaves some out. Among roughly 250,000 clones listed, about 80% were seen once. The sample taken for sequencing was CD4+ T cells from blood. Receptors originate from a human donor in good health. Both conserved end residues are part of each CDR3. A D gene is named only where the DNA matches it firmly. Size tells how often a clone was seen (once, few, many) or the class of an expanded clone, and some rows leave it out.

V gene	CDR3 length	D gene	clone size	J gene	CDR3 protein	CDR3 DNA
TRBV6-1	15	-	-	TRBJ1-6	CASRGGGASESPLHF	TGTGCCAGCAGGGGAGGGGGAGCGTCGGAATCACCCCTCCACTTT
TRBV5-1	15	TRBD1	once	TRBJ2-2	CASSGDRLNTGELFF	TGCGCCAGCAGCGGGGACAGACTCAACACCGGGGAGCTGTTTTTT
TRBV5-1	13	-	-	TRBJ2-1	CASSPAVYNEQFF	TGCGCCAGCAGCCCCGCGGTCTACAATGAGCAGTTCTTC
TRBV7-9	13	-	-	TRBJ2-7	CASSRTSGGEQYF	TGTGCCAGCAGCCGCACATCCGGGGGCGAGCAGTACTTC
TRBV14	17	-	few	TRBJ2-7	CASSQGLLRGGTYEQYF	TGTGCCAGCAGCCAAGGCCTCCTCAGGGGGGGAACCTACGAGCAGTACTTC
TRBV19	15	-	many	TRBJ1-2	CASSLRAAANYGYTF	TGTGCCAGTAGCTTAAGGGCGGCAGCTAACTATGGCTACACCTTC
TRBV11-2	14	-	few	TRBJ2-7	CASSSTLRPYEQYF	TGTGCCAGCAGCTCCACCTTGCGGCCCTACGAGCAGTACTTC
TRBV7-9	14	TRBD2	once	TRBJ2-1	CASGPSGRSNEQFF	TGTGCCAGCGGGCCCAGCGGGAGATCAAATGAGCAGTTCTTC
TRBV30	11	-	-	TRBJ2-7	CAWSVLKGQYF	TGTGCCTGGAGTGTCCTCAAGGGGCAGTACTTC
TRBV5-1	15	-	-	TRBJ1-1	CASSLVPAGNTEAFF	TGCGCCAGCAGCTTGGTCCCCGCGGGAAACACTGAAGCTTTCTTT
TRBV6-5	14	TRBD1	-	TRBJ1-5	CASSLTGGSQPQHF	TGTGCCAGCAGTCTTACAGGGGGCAGTCAGCCCCAGCATTTT
TRBV5-1	15	TRBD1	few	TRBJ2-3	CASSQGAKSTDTQYF	TGCGCCAGCTCCCAGGGGGCCAAGAGCACAGATACGCAGTATTTT
TRBV29-1	14	-	-	TRBJ2-2	CSASSWVSTGELFF	TGCAGTGCGAGTTCTTGGGTTTCCACCGGGGAGCTGTTTTTT
TRBV5-1	15	-	-	TRBJ2-1	CASSLTSGSPNEQFF	TGCGCCAGCAGCTTGACAAGCGGGTCGCCCAATGAGCAGTTCTTC
TRBV9	19	TRBD2	-	TRBJ2-1	CASSPWGGGPASSYNEQFF	TGTGCCAGCAGCCCGTGGGGGGGAGGACCCGCTAGCTCCTACAATGAGCAGTTCTTC
TRBV18	16	TRBD2	-	TRBJ2-5	CASLPSLAGGQETQYF	TGTGCCAGCTTACCATCTCTAGCGGGAGGACAAGAGACCCAGTACTTC
TRBV6-5	15	TRBD1	few	TRBJ1-2	CASSYSRRGSGGYTF	TGTGCCAGCAGTTACTCGCGCAGGGGGAGTGGAGGCTACACCTTC
TRBV25-1	17	TRBD1	-	TRBJ2-5	CASSEPKDGTAQETQYF	TGTGCCAGCAGTGAACCAAAAGACGGGACAGCTCAAGAGACCCAGTACTTC
TRBV19	14	-	-	TRBJ1-3	CASSIVGTGNTIYF	TGTGCCAGTAGTATAGTCGGGACTGGAAACACCATATATTTT
TRBV5-1	14	TRBD1	-	TRBJ2-2	CASSSGQSTGELFF	TGCGCCAGCAGCTCGGGACAGAGCACCGGGGAGCTGTTTTTT
TRBV7-8	14	TRBD1	-	TRBJ1-1	CASSLVTGRTEAFF	TGTGCCAGCAGCTTAGTGACAGGGAGGACTGAAGCTTTCTTT
TRBV5-1	13	-	-	TRBJ2-1	CASSLWTTGEQFF	TGCGCCAGCAGCCTGTGGACCACCGGAGAGCAGTTCTTC
TRBV5-1	14	-	-	TRBJ2-7	CASSLAPHLLEQYF	TGCGCCAGCAGCTTAGCCCCACATCTCCTCGAGCAGTACTTC
TRBV5-1	15	-	-	TRBJ1-3	CASSLSGSSGNTIYF	TGCGCCAGCAGCTTGTCGGGGAGCTCTGGAAACACCATATATTTT
TRBV7-9	17	-	-	TRBJ1-5	CASSLEFSAGPGQPQHF	TGTGCCAGCAGCTTAGAGTTTTCGGCAGGCCCCGGGCAGCCCCAGCATTTT
TRBV5-6	15	-	once	TRBJ1-3	CASSFLEISGNTIYF	TGTGCCAGCAGCTTTTTGGAGATCTCTGGAAACACCATATATTTT
TRBV5-1	16	TRBD2	-	TRBJ2-3	CASSLDGLAGTDTQYF	TGCGCCAGCAGCTTGGACGGCCTAGCGGGCACAGATACGCAGTATTTT
TRBV27	15	-	-	TRBJ2-7	CASSLKKGHSYEQYF	TGTGCCAGCAGTTTAAAAAAGGGGCACTCCTACGAGCAGTACTTC
TRBV7-9	15	-	-	TRBJ1-4	CASSSWAATNEKLFF	TGTGCCAGCAGTTCCTGGGCCGCAACTAATGAAAAACTGTTTTTT
TRBV18	13	-	-	TRBJ2-7	CASSLNENNEQYF	TGTGCCAGCTCACTGAATGAAAACAACGAGCAGTACTTC
TRBV7-6	15	TRBD2	-	TRBJ2-1	CASSLGLAGGREQFF	TGTGCCAGCAGCTTAGGGCTAGCGGGGGGGCGTGAGCAGTTCTTC
TRBV11-2	15	-	once	TRBJ2-7	CASSGLRQKINEQYF	TGTGCCAGCAGCGGACTCCGACAGAAAATTAACGAGCAGTACTTC
TRBV2	14	TRBD1	-	TRBJ1-1	CASSRTGTNTEAFF	TGTGCCAGCAGCCGGACAGGGACAAACACTGAAGCTTTCTTT
TRBV7-9	11	-	-	TRBJ2-1	CASSQESEQFF	TGTGCCAGCAGCCAAGAGAGTGAGCAGTTCTTC
TRBV19	11	-	-	TRBJ2-3	CASRNTDTQYF	TGTGCCAGTAGAAACACAGATACGCAGTATTTT
TRBV2	12	-	-	TRBJ1-1	CASSELETEAFF	TGTGCCAGCAGTGAACTGGAGACTGAAGCTTTCTTT
TRBV15	15	-	-	TRBJ1-2	CATSRDFTPNYGYTF	TGTGCCACCAGCAGAGATTTCACACCCAACTATGGCTACACCTTC
TRBV7-2	13	TRBD1	-	TRBJ2-7	CASSRDRDYEQYF	TGTGCCAGCAGCAGGGACAGGGACTACGAGCAGTACTTC
TRBV2	14	-	-	TRBJ1-2	CASSEGQFNYGYTF	TGTGCCAGCAGTGAAGGACAGTTTAACTATGGCTACACCTTC
TRBV5-6	16	TRBD2	-	TRBJ2-3	CASSIFSGGAADTQYF	TGTGCCAGCAGCATATTCAGCGGGGGGGCTGCAGATACGCAGTATTTT
TRBV27	14	-	-	TRBJ1-1	CASSLQPGVTEAFF	TGTGCCAGCAGTTTACAGCCTGGGGTCACTGAAGCTTTCTTT
TRBV14	17	-	-	TRBJ2-7	CASSQGVLRGGTYEQYF	TGTGCCAGCAGCCAAGGTGTCCTTCGGGGCGGCACCTACGAGCAGTACTTC
TRBV27	16	-	few	TRBJ1-6	CASSQYRVAYNSPLHF	TGTGCCAGCAGCCAATACAGGGTAGCCTATAATTCACCCCTCCACTTT
TRBV5-6	12	-	-	TRBJ2-5	CASSVREETQYF	TGTGCCAGCAGCGTCCGGGAAGAGACCCAGTACTTC
TRBV30	13	-	-	TRBJ2-2	CGRGELNTGELFF	TGTGGCAGGGGGGAGTTGAACACCGGGGAGCTGTTTTTT
TRBV11-3	13	-	-	TRBJ1-3	CASSKAEGSAIYF	TGTGCCAGCAGCAAAGCGGAGGGAAGCGCCATATATTTT
TRBV4-1	16	TRBD2	-	TRBJ2-5	CASSQGGLAGRETQYF	TGCGCCAGCAGCCAAGGGGGACTAGCGGGGAGGGAGACCCAGTACTTC
TRBV9	13	-	-	TRBJ1-1	CASSVEGNTEAFF	TGTGCCAGCAGCGTAGAGGGAAACACTGAAGCTTTCTTT
TRBV18	13	-	few	TRBJ2-7	CASSPSLNYEQYF	TGTGCCAGCTCACCAAGCCTGAACTACGAGCAGTACTTC
TRBV18	15	-	-	TRBJ2-3	CASSPSLRYTDTQYF	TGTGCCAGCTCCCCTTCTTTACGATACACAGATACGCAGTATTTT
TRBV7-8	15	TRBD2	once	TRBJ2-7	CASSLAAGGSYEQYF	TGTGCCAGCAGCTTAGCAGCGGGAGGCTCCTACGAGCAGTACTTC
TRBV5-1	17	TRBD2	-	TRBJ2-3	CASSFGLAGGGGDTQYF	TGCGCCAGCAGCTTTGGACTAGCGGGAGGAGGTGGAGATACGCAGTATTTT
TRBV19	14	TRBD1	-	TRBJ1-1	CASRADRPNTEAFF	TGTGCCAGTAGGGCGGACAGGCCGAACACTGAAGCTTTCTTT